This TCR beta chain comes out of a study of T-cell reconstitution after alpha-beta-depleted transplantation in children. A library of TCRbeta sequences, prepared with unique molecular identifiers, was generated. TCRdb ran MiXCR on the PCR reads and lists one entry per CDR3 protein. The sample has 70,000 to 100,000 distinct CDR3 sequences, 9% to 15% seen once. V lost 4 bases to trimming and J lost 0 bases; unmatched junction nucleotides: 6. This CDR3 is 18 amino acids long. The V gene's germline CDR1 is KGHSH and CDR2 LQKENI. This sample comprised PBMCs from the stem cell graft donor, obtained from the stem cell graft. The chain combines TRBV18 with TRBJ2-6, with 10 bases that match TRBD2. The TCR comes from a human donor who donated a stem cell graft to a child with inherited bone marrow failure. The CDR3, as DNA: TGTGCCAGCTCACGGACTAGCGGCAGAGTCTCTGGGGCCAACGTCCTGACTTTC. It is translated as CASSRTSGRVSGANVLTF.